This T cell receptor (beta chain) was obtained from a study of cytomegalovirus exposure and HLA in healthy donors. The germline gives CDR1 LNHNV, CDR2 YYDKDF (reference sequence). The J segment lost 2 bases and the V segment lost 3 bases, leaving 4 bases of the junction unmatched. CDR3 length: 14 residues. Study results and caveats: The study recorded 150 to 200 TCR beta chains that were cytomegalovirus-associated.

Profiling relied on immunoSEQ multiplex PCR, and the TCRdb table lists in-frame clones only, not all of them. The table lists 150,000 to 200,000 clones, about 84% of them singletons. About this clone itself: What it recognizes is unknown.

This chain uses TRBV15 with TRBJ2-7; TRBD1 aligns across 7 bases. This receptor was identified in a woman between 18 and 29 years old in good health and CMV-seronegative. Sample: PBMCs. CDR3 protein: CATSSRQGPYEQYF. Written as DNA, the CDR3 is TGTGCCACCAGCAGCCGACAGGGCCCCTACGAGCAGTACTTC.